What follows is one TCR beta chain and its context. This may be a read error: a much more frequent sequence differs by one nucleotide. Generation of bulk TCR libraries relied on previously described methods and listed TCR primers. In TCRdb, the PCR reads were re-called with MiXCR into one record per CDR3 protein. The sample holds about 500,000 distinct CDR3 sequences, about 25% seen once. This specimen comes from a study of molecular identifiers for immune sequencing clone quantification. CDR3 length: 14 residues. The germline CDR1 and CDR2 sequences are SQVTM and ANQGSEA. J gave up 3 bases and V 4 bases, and 3 bases lay outside the gene matches.

This receptor was taken from a human donor in good health. Some libraries in this study had Jurkat cell RNA spiked in. The J gene is TRBJ2-3, the V gene TRBV29-1, with 11 nucleotides matching TRBD2. The sample was naive CD8+ T cells from blood, with Jurkat cell RNA spiked in. Documented subset: FACS-sorted CD8+CD4-CCR7+CD45RA+ naive T cells. The CDR3 coding sequence is TGCAGCGTTGCCCTAGCGGGAGGAACAGATACGCAGTATTTT. It translates to CSVALAGGTDTQYF.